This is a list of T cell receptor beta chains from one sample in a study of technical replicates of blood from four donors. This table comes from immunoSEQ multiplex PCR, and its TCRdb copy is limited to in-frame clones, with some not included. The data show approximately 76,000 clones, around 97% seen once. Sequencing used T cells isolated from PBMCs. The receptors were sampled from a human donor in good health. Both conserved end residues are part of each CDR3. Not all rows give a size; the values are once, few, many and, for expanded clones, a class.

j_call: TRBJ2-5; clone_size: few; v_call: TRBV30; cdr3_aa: CAWSEGLGISETQYF
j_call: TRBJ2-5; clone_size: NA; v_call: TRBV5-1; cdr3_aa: CASSRGLASQETQYF
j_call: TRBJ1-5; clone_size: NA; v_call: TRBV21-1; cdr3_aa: CASSKGRRDRRRQPQHF
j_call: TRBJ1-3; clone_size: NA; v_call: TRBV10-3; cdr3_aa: CAISESPGVAGNTIYF
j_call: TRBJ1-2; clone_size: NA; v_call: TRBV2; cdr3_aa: CASEPDRDYGYTF
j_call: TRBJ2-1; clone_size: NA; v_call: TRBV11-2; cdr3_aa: CASSEGFDFYNEQFF
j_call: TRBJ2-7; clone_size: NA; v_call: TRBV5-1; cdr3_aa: CASRLARGDEQYF
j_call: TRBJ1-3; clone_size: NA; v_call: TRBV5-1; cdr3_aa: CASSLSGWGNTIYF
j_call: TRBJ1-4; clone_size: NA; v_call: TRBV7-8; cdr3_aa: CASRLDGQINEKLFF
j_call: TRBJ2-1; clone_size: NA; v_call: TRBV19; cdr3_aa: CASSIVRAGGSSYNEQFF
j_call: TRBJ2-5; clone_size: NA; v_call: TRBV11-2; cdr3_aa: CASSSHHGETQYF
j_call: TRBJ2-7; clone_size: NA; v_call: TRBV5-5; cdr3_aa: CASSRGTVLDEQYF
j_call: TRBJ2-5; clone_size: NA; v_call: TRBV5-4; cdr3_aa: CAGSGDVLETQYF
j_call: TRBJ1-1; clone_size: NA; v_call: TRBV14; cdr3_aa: CASSSLTGGDEAFF
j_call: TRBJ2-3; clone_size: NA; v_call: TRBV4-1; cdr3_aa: CASAWTGGAGTDTQYF
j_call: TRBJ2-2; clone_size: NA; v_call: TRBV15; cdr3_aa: CATSRGGGGNTGELFF
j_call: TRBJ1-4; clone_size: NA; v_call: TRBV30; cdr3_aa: CAWSEQINEKLFF
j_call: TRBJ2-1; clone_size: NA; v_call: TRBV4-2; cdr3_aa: CASSPQRETYNEQFF
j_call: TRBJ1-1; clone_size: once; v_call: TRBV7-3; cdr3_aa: CASSQGQLNTEAFF
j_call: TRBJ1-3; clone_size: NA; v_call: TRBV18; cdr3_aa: CASSQQDSSSGNTIYF
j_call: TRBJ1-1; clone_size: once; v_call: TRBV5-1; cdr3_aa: CASSLRGTEAFF
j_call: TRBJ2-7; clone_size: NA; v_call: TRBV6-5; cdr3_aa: CASSSQGLISYEQYF
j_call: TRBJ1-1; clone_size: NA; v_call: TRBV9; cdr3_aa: CASSVNGQFLNTEAFF
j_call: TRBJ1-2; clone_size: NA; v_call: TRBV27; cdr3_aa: CASASSTRILYGYTF
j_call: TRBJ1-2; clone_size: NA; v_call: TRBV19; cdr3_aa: CASSMVPLRGNYGYTF
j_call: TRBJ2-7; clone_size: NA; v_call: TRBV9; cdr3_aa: CASSEGARVRLYEQYF
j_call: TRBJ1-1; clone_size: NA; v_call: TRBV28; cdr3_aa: CASSLFSRGEAFF
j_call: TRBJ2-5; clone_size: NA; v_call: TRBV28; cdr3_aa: CASSLSRGRRKTQYF
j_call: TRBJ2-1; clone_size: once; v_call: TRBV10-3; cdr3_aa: CAISDVLAGGPYNEQFF
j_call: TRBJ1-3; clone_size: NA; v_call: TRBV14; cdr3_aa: CASSHRRQAITSGNTIYF
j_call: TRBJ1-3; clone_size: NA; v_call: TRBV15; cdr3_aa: CATSRVEDISGNTIYF
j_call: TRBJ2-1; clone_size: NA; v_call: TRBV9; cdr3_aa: CASSGSGGPYNEQFF
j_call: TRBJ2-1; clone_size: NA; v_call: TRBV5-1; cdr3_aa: CASSSSGQGAYNEQFF
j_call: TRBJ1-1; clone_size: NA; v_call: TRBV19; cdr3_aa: CASQDSPNTEAFF
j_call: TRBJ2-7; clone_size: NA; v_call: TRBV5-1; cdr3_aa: CASSLDLAGGEQYF
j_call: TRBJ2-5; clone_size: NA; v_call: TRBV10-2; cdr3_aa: CASSELLVGETQYF
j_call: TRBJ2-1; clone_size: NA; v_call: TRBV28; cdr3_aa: CASSLGLAVNNEQFF
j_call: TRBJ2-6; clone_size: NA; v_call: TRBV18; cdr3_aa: CASSPRGPRSGANVLTF
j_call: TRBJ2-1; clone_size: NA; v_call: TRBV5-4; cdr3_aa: CASSFAGGSSYNEQFF
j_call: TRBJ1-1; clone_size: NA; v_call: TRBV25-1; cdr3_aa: CASSPGQMNTEAFF
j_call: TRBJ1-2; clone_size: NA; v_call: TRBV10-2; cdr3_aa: CASSDTPGTGVYGYTF
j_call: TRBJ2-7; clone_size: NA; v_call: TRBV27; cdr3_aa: CASSWTEGSYEQYF
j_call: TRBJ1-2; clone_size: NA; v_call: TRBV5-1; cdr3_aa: CASSSHDLGGYTF
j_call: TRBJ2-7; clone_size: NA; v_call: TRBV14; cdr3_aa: CASSPHRVVSDEQYF
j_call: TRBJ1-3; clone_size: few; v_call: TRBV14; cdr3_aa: CASSHSSVSKRLSGNTIYF
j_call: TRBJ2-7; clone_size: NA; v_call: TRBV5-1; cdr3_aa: CASSLSFYEQYF
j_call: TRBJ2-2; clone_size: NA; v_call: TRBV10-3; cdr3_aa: CAIRLAGNTGELFF
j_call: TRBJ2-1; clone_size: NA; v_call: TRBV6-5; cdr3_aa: CASTVGLAGVNEQFF
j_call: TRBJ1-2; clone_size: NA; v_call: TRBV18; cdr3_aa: CASSPSGGSYGYTF
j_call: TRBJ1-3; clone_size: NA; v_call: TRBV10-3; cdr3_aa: CAISEVPQNTIYF
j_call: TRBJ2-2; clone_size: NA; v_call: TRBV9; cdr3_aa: CASSVFVRGGTGELFF
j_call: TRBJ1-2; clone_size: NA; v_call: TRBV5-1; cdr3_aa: CASSASHQGADGYTF
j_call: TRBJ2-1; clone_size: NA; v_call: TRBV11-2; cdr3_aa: CASSLGSYEQFF
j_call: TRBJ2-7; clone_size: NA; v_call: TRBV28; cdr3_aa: CASSLVRSYEQYF
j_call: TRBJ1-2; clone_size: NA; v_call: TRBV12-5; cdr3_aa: CASGLVVDREWFGYTF